The 5 T cell receptor beta chains below all came from one sample that was sequenced in a study of shared clonotypes between healthy human individuals. Libraries were prepared by immunoSEQ multiplex PCR; TCRdb keeps only in-frame clonotypes and omits some of them. The sample records about 2.4 million clones, more than 80% being singletons. The specimen sequenced was naive CD4+ T cells sorted from blood. Subset described: CD45RA+ positively selected. The origin of the receptors is a young man in good health.

The chain combines TRBV6-1 with TRBJ2-2; tentative D call: TRBD2 (6 bases). The length of the CDR3 is 13 residues. V lost 5 bases and J lost 7, with 11 bases in between. Germline CDR1 and CDR2: MNHNS and SASEGT. This CDR3 reads CASSKTRGGELFF. Here the CDR3 DNA reads TGTGCCAGCAGTAAGACTAGGGGCGGGGAGCTGTTTTTT.

The chain carries TRBV28 and TRBJ2-7; D call uncertain. Trimming took 5 bases from V and 1 from J, leaving 9 bases between them. Germline CDR1 is MDHEN and CDR2 is SYDVKM. The CDR3 length is 13 residues. CDR3 sequence (DNA): TGTGCCAGCAGTCGACGGAATTCCTACGAGCAGTACTTC. Its translation is CASSRRNSYEQYF.

V usage is TRBV6-5 and J usage is TRBJ1-1; D is undetermined. The V end lost 3 bases, the J end lost 1 base, and 6 bases lay between the germline ends. The CDR3 totals 13 residues. CDR1 and CDR2 from the germline V gene are MNHEY and SVGAGI. The CDR3, as DNA: TGTGCCAGCAGTTATTGGGGGAACACTGAAGCTTTCTTT. Its protein is CASSYWGNTEAFF.

A few counts support this clone. This sequence joins TRBV28 and TRBJ1-6; 7 nucleotides align to TRBD1. The CDR3 covers 18 residues. Per germline, CDR1 MDHEN and CDR2 SYDVKM. Trimming took 4 bases from V and 0 from J; bases not matched to a gene: 9. The CDR3 DNA reads as TGTGCCAGCAGTTCGCCCAGGGACAGTAGCTCCTATAATTCACCCCTCCACTTT. Translating gives CASSSPRDSSSYNSPLHF.

The chain recombines TRBV5-4 with TRBJ2-7; 7 bases agree with TRBD2. The germline CDR1 and CDR2 sequences are SGHNT and YYREEE (reference sequence). With V trimmed by 4 bases and J by 1 base, 5 bases remained unmatched. This CDR3 has 14 residues. The CDR3 sequence is CASSQAGRSYEQYF. The CDR3 DNA follows: TGTGCCAGCAGCCAAGCGGGGAGATCCTACGAGCAGTACTTC.